This T cell receptor (beta chain) was identified during a study of T cell changes during pregnancy in multiple sclerosis. CDR1 and CDR2 from the germline V gene are SGHDT and YYEEEE. CDR3 size: 17 residues. V trimming: 2 bases; J trimming: 2 bases; junction bases outside the gene matches: 11. Generated by immunoSEQ multiplex PCR, the TCRdb table keeps only in-frame clones and is missing some. The data show 30,000 to 40,000 clones, approximately 90% seen once. Sequenced here: CD8+ T cells from peripheral blood mononuclear cells, sampled in the third trimester of pregnancy. The receptor comes from a female donor with multiple sclerosis, enrolled in a pregnancy study. The J gene is TRBJ2-5, the V gene TRBV5-6, with TRBD1 matching 8 bases. The CDR3 region is CASSFSTGTGFQETQYF. In DNA, the CDR3 is TGTGCCAGCAGCTTTTCGACGGGGACAGGATTTCAAGAGACCCAGTACTTC.